This TCR beta chain was sequenced in a study of neoadjuvant anti-PD-1 for oral cavity cancer. This clone was found once. This CDR3 is 15 amino acids long. CDR1 is KGHSH and CDR2 is LQKENI in the germline V gene. The V gene end was trimmed by 3 bases and the J gene end by 1 base; junction bases not matched to a gene: 1. TCRdb keeps only in-frame clones here, not all; method: immunoSEQ multiplex PCR. The data contain tens of thousands of clones, more than 65% of them singletons. This chain connects TRBV18 to TRBJ1-1; 11 bases fit TRBD1. Source: PBMCs, taken before nivolumab (anti-PD-1) treatment. The sequence was obtained from a person between 40 and 85 years old with oral cavity squamous cell carcinoma. CDR3 sequence (DNA): TGTGCCAGCTCACCCGGGACAGGGGGGAACACTGAAGCTTTCTTT. It is translated as CASSPGTGGNTEAFF.